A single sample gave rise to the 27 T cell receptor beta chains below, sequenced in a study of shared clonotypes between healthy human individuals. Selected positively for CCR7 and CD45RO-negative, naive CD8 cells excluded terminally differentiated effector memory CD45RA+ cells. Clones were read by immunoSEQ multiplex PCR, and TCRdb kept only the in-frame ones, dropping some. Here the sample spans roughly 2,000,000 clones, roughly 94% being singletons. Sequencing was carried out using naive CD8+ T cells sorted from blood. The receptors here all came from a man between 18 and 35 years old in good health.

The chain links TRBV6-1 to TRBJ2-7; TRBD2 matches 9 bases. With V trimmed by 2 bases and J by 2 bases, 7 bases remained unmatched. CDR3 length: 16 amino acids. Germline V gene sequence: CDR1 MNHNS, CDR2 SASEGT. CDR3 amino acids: CASSENTSGSPYEQYF. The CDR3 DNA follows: TGTGCCAGCAGTGAAAATACTAGCGGGTCCCCCTACGAGCAGTACTTC.

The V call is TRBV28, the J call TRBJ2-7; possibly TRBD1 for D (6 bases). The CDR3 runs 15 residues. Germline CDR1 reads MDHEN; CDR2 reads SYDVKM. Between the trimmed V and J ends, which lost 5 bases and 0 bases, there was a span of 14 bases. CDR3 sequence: CASSPGVSYSYEQYF. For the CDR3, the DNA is TGTGCCAGCAGTCCAGGGGTGTCCTACTCCTACGAGCAGTACTTC. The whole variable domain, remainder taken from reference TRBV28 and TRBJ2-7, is DVKVTQSSRYLVKRTGEKVFLECVQDMDHENMFWYRQDPGLGLRLIYFSYDVKMKEKGDIPEGYSVSREKKERFSLILESASTNQTSMYLCASSPGVSYSYEQYFGPGTRLTVT.

CDR3 in DNA: TGTGCCAGCAGCTCACCAGGGGAGGAAAAACTGTTTTTT. As protein: CASSSPGEEKLFF. The rearrangement uses TRBV7-9 and TRBJ1-4, with D possibly matching TRBD1 (6 bases). The V gene's germline CDR1 is SEHNR and CDR2 FQNEAQ (reference sequence). This CDR3 has 13 amino acids. V was cut by 4 bases and J by 8 bases, with 11 bases left in between.

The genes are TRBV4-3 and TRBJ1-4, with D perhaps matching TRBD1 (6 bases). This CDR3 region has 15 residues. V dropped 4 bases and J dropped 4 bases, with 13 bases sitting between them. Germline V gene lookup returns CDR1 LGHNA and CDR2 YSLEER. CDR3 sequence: CASSLTGGLNEKLFF. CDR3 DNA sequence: TGCGCCAGCAGCCTGACCGGGGGGCTTAATGAAAAACTGTTTTTT.

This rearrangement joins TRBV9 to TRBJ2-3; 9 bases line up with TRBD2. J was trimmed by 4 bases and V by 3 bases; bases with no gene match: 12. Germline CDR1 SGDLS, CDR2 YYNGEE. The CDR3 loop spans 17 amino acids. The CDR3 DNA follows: TGTGCCAGCAGCGATACCACAGCGGGGGGCCCTCCAGATACGCAGTATTTT. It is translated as CASSDTTAGGPPDTQYF.

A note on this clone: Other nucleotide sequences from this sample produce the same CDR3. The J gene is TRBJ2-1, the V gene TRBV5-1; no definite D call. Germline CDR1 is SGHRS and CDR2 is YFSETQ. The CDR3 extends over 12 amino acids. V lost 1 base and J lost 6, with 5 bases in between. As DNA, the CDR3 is TGCGCCAGCAGCTTGTATGGCAATGAGCAGTTCTTC. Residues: CASSLYGNEQFF.

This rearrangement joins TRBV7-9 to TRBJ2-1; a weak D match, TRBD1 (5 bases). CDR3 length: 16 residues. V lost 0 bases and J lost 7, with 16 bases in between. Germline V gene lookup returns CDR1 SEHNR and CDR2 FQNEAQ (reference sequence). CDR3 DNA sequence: TGTGCCAGCAGCTTAGCGATACAGGTCGTAGGGAATGAGCAGTTCTTC. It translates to CASSLAIQVVGNEQFF.

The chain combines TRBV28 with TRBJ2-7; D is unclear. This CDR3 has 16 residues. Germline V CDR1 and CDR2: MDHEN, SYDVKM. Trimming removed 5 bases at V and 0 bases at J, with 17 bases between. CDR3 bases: TGTGCCAGCAGTCCCCACGGCGAGGATAGCTCCTACGAGCAGTACTTC. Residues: CASSPHGEDSSYEQYF.

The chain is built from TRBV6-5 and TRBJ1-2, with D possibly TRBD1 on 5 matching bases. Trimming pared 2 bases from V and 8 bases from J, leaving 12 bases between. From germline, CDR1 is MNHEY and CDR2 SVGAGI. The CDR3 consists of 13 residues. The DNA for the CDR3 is TGTGCCAGCAGTTACCCTGACAGTTGGGGCTACACCTTC. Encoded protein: CASSYPDSWGYTF.

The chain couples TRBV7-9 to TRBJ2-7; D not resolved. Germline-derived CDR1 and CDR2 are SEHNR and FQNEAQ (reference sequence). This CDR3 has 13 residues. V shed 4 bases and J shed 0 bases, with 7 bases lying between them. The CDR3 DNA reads TGTGCCAGCAGCTCGGGTAACTCCTACGAGCAGTACTTC. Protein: CASSSGNSYEQYF.

CDR3 region: CASSLLAETIYEQYF. Written as DNA, the CDR3 is TGTGCCAGCAGCTTATTAGCGGAGACCATATACGAGCAGTACTTC. The chain combines TRBV5-6 with TRBJ2-7; a possible D gene is TRBD2 (6 bases). CDR3 length equals 15 residues. Trimming removed 2 bases from V and 4 bases from J, with 16 bases in between. Germline lookup yields CDR1 SGHDT and CDR2 YYEEEE.

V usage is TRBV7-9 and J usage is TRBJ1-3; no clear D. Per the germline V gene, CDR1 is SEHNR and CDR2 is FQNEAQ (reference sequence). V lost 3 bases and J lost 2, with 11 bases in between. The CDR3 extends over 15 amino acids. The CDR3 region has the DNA TGTGCCAGCAGCTTCGTACGGGGAACTGGAAACACCATATATTTT. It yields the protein CASSFVRGTGNTIYF.

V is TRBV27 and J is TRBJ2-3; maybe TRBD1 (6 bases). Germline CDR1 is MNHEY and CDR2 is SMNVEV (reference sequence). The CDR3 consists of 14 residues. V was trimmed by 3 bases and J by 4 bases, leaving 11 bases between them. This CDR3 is CASSFMGASDTQYF. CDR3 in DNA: TGTGCCAGCAGTTTTATGGGGGCGTCAGATACGCAGTATTTT.

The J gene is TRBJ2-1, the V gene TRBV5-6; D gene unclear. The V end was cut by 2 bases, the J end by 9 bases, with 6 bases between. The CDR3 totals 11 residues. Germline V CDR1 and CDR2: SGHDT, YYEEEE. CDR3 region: CASSFGGEQFF. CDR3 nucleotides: TGTGCCAGCAGCTTCGGCGGTGAGCAGTTCTTC.

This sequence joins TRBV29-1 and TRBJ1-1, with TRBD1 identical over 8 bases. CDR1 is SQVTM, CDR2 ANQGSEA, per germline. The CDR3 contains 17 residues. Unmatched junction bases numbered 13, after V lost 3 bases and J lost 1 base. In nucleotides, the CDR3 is TGCAGCGTTGACCCCCCCATGACAGGGGCGACGAACACTGAAGCTTTCTTT. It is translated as CSVDPPMTGATNTEAFF. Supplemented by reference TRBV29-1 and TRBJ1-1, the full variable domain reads SAVISQKPSRDICQRGTSLTIQCQVDSQVTMMFWYRQQPGQSLTLIATANQGSEATYESGFVIDKFPISRPNLTFSTLTVSNMSPEDSSIYLCSVDPPMTGATNTEAFFGQGTRLTVV.

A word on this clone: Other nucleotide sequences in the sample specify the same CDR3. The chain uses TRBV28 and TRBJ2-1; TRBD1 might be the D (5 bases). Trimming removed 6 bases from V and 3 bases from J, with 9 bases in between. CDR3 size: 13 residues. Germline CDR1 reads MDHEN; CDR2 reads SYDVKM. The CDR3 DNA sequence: TGTGCCAGCAGCCCCGACAGCTACAATGAGCAGTTCTTC. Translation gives CASSPDSYNEQFF.

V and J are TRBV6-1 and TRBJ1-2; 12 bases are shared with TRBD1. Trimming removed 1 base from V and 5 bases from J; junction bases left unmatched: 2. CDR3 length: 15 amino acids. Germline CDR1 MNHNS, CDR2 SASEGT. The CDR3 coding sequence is TGTGCCAGCAGTGAAGAGGGACAGGGGGCGTATGGCTACACCTTC. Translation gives CASSEEGQGAYGYTF.

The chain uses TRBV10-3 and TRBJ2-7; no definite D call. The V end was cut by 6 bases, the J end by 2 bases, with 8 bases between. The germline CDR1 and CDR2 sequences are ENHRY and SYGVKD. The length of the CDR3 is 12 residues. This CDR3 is CAIRSSTYEQYF. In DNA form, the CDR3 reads TGTGCCATCAGGTCATCCACCTACGAGCAGTACTTC.

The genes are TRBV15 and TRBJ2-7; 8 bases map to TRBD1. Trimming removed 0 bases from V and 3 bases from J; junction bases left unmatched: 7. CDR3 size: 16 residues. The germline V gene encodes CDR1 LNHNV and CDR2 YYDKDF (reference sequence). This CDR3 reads CATSRDNAGQGYEQYF. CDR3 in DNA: TGTGCCACCAGCAGAGATAACGCAGGACAGGGCTACGAGCAGTACTTC. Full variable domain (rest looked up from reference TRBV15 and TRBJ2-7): DAMVIQNPRYQVTQFGKPVTLSCSQTLNHNVMYWYQQKSSQAPKLLFHYYDKDFNNEADTPDNFQSRRPNTSFCFLDIRSPGLGDTAMYLCATSRDNAGQGYEQYFGPGTRLTVT.

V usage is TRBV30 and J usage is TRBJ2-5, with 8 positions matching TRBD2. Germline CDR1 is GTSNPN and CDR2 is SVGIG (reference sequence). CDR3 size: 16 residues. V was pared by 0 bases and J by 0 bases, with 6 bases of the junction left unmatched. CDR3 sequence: CAWSVALAVYQETQYF. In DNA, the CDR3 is TGTGCCTGGAGTGTTGCACTAGCGGTTTACCAAGAGACCCAGTACTTC. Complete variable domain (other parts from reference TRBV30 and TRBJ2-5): SQTIHQWPATLVQPVGSPLSLECTVEGTSNPNLYWYRQAAGRGLQLLFYSVGIGQISSEVPQNLSASRPQDRQFILSSKKLLLSDSGFYLCAWSVALAVYQETQYFGPGTRLLVL.

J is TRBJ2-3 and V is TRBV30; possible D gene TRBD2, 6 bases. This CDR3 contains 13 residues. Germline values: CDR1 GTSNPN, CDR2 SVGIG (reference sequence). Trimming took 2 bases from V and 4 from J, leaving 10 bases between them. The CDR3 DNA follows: TGTGCCTGGAGTCTGGCGGGGTCAGATACGCAGTATTTT. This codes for CAWSLAGSDTQYF.

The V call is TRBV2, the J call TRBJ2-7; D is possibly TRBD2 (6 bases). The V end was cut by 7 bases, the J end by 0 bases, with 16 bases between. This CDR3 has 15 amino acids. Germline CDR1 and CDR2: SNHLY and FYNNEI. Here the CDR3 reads CASTTQRVSSYEQYF. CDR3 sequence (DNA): TGTGCCAGCACCACCCAGCGGGTCAGCTCCTACGAGCAGTACTTC. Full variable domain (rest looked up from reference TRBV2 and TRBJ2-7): EPEVTQTPSHQVTQMGQEVILRCVPISNHLYFYWYRQILGQKVEFLVSFYNNEISEKSEIFDDQFSVERPDGSNFTLKIRSTKLEDSAMYFCASTTQRVSSYEQYFGPGTRLTVT.

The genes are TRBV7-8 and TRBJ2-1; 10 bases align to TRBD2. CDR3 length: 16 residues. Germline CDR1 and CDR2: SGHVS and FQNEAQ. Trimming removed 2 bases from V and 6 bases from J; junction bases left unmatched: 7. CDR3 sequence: CASSLFASGRPNEQFF. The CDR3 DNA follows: TGTGCCAGCAGCTTATTCGCTAGCGGGAGACCCAATGAGCAGTTCTTC. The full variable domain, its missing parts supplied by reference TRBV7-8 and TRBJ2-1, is GAGVSQSPRYKVAKRGQDVALRCDPISGHVSLFWYQQALGQGPEFLTYFQNEAQLDKSGLPSDRFFAERPEGSVSTLKIQRTQQEDSAVYLCASSLFASGRPNEQFFGPGTRLTVL.

DNA of the CDR3: TGCGCCAGCAGCCAAGACCGGACAGGGCCCTACGAGCAGTACTTC. As protein: CASSQDRTGPYEQYF. The chain has TRBV4-3 and TRBJ2-7, with 8 bases that match TRBD1. After removal of 0 bases from V and 2 bases from J, the junction contained 3 bases not matched to a gene. The CDR3 length is 15 residues. Germline CDR1 and CDR2: LGHNA and YSLEER.

Here the CDR3 reads CASSEDRANEKLFF. DNA of the CDR3: TGTGCCAGCAGCGAAGACAGGGCTAATGAAAAACTGTTTTTT. The chain combines TRBV7-9 with TRBJ1-4; 7 nucleotides align to TRBD1. This CDR3 has 14 amino acids. Germline V gene lookup returns CDR1 SEHNR and CDR2 FQNEAQ (reference sequence). After removal of 5 bases from V and 3 bases from J, the junction contained 3 bases not matched to a gene. Drawing the rest from reference TRBV7-9 and TRBJ1-4, the complete variable domain is DTGVSQNPRHKITKRGQNVTFRCDPISEHNRLYWYRQTLGQGPEFLTYFQNEAQLEKSRLLSDRFSAERPKGSFSTLEIQRTEQGDSAMYLCASSEDRANEKLFFGSGTQLSVL.

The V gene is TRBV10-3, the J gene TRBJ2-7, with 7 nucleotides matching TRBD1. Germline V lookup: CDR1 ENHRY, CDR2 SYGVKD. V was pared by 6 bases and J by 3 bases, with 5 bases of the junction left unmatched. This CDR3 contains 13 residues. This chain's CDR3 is CAIREGAGYEQYF. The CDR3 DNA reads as TGTGCCATCAGAGAGGGGGCCGGCTACGAGCAGTACTTC.

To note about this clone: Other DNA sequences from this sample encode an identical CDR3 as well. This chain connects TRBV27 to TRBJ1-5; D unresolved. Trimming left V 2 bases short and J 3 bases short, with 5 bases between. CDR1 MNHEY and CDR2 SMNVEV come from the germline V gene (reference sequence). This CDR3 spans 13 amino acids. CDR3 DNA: TGTGCCAGCAGTTTAGGGTTCAATCAGCCCCAGCATTTT. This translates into CASSLGFNQPQHF.